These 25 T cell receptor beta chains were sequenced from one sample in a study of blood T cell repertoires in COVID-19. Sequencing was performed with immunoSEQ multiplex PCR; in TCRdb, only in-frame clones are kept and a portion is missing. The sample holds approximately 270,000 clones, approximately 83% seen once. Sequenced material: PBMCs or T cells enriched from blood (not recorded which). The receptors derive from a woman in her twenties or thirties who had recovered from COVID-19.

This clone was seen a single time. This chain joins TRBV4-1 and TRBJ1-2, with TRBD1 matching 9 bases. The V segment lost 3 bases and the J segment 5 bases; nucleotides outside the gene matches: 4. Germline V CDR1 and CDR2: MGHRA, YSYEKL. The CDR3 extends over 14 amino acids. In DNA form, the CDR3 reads TGCGCCAGCAGCCATCCGGGACAGGGTTATGGCTACACCTTC. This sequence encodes CASSHPGQGYGYTF.

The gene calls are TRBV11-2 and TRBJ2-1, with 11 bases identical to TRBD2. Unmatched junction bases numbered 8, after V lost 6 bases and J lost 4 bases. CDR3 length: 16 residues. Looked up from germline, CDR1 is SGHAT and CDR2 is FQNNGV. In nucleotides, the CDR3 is TGTGCCAGCAGTCATACTAGCGGGGGTTTGTACAATGAGCAGTTCTTC. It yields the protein CASSHTSGGLYNEQFF.

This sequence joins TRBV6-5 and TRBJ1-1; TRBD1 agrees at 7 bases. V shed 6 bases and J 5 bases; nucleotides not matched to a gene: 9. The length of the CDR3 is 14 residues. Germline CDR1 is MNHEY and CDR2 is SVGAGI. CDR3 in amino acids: CASSAGQEVTEAFF. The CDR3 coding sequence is TGTGCCAGCAGCGCCGGACAGGAAGTGACTGAAGCTTTCTTT.

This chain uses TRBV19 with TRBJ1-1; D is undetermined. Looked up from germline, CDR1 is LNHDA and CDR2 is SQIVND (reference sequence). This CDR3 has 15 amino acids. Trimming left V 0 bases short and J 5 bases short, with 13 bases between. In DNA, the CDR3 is TGTGCCAGTAGTATAGATGCACGGGAAAGAACTGAAGCTTTCTTT. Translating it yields CASSIDARERTEAFF.

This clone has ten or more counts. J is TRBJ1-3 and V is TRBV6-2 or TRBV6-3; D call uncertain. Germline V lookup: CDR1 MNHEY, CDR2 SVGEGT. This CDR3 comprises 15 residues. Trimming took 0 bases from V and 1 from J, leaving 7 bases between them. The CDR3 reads CASSYSEVSGNTIYF. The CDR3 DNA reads TGTGCCAGCAGTTACTCTGAGGTTTCTGGAAACACCATATATTTT.

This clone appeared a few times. The CDR3 DNA reads TGTGCCAGCAGTTCAATGACTAGCGGGTACAATGAGCAGTTCTTC. Residues: CASSSMTSGYNEQFF. The chain joins TRBV27 to TRBJ2-1; TRBD2 matches at 10 bases. The CDR3 is 15 amino acids. Germline CDR1 MNHEY, CDR2 SMNVEV (reference sequence). Germline trimming cut 4 bases from V and 4 bases from J; bases unmatched to any gene: 4.

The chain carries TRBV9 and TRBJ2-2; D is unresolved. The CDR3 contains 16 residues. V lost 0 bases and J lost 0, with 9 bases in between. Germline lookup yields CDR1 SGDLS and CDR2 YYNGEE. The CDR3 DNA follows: TGTGCCAGCAGCGTAGTTTGGGCGACGAACACCGGGGAGCTGTTTTTT. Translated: CASSVVWATNTGELFF.

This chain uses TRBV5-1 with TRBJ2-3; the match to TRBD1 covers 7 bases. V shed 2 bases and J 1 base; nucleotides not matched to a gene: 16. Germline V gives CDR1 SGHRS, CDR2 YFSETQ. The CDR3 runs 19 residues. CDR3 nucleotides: TGCGCCAGCAGCTTCGCTAAAGGAACAGGGGCCCGGGGCACAGATACGCAGTATTTT. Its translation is CASSFAKGTGARGTDTQYF.

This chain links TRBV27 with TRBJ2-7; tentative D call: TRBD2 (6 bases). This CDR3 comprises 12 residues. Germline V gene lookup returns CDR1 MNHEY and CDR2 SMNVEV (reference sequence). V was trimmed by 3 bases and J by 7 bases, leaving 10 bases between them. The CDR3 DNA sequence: TGTGCCAGCAGTTTTGGAGGGGTAGAGCAGTACTTC. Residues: CASSFGGVEQYF.

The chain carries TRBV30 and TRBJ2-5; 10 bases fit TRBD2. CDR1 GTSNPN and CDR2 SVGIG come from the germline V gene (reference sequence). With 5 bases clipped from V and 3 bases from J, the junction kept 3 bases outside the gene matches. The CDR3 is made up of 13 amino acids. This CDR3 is CAWVLAGEETQYF. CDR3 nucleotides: TGTGCCTGGGTTCTAGCGGGGGAAGAGACCCAGTACTTC.

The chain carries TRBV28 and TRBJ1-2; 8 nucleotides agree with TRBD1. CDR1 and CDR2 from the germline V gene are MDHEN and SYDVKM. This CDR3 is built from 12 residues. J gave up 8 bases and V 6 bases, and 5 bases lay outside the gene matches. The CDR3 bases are TGTGCCAGCAGCCTAGACAGGGGAGGCTACACCTTC. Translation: CASSLDRGGYTF.

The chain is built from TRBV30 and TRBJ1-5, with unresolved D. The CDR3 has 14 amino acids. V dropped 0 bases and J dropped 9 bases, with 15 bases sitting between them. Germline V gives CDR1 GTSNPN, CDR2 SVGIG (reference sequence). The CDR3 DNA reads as TGTGCCTGGAGTGTGATTCCGGTTTTTGGGCCCCAGCATTTT. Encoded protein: CAWSVIPVFGPQHF.

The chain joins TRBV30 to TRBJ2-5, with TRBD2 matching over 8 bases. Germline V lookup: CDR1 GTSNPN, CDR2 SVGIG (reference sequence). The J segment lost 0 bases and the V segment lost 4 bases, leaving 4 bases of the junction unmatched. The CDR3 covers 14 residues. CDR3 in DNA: TGTGCCTGGACGATAGCGGGGTACCAAGAGACCCAGTACTTC. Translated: CAWTIAGYQETQYF.

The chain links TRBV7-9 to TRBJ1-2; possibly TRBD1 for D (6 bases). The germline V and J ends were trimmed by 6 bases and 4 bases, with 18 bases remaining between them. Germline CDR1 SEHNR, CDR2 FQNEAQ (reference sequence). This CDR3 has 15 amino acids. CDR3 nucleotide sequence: TGTGCCAGCAGACAGGGTGGGGCCTCTAGCTATGGCTACACCTTC. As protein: CASRQGGASSYGYTF.

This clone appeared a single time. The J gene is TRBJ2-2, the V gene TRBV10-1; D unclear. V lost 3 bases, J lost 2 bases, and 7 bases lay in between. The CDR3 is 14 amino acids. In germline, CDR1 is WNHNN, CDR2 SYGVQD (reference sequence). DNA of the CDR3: TGCGCCAGCAGTGAACAACATAACACCGGGGAGCTGTTTTTT. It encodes CASSEQHNTGELFF.

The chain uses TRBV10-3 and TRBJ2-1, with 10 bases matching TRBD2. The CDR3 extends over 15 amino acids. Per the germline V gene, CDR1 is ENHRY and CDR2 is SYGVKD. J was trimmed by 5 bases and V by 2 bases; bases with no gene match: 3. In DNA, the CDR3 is TGTGCCATCAGTGAGACTAGCGGGACCCACAATGAGCAGTTCTTC. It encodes CAISETSGTHNEQFF.

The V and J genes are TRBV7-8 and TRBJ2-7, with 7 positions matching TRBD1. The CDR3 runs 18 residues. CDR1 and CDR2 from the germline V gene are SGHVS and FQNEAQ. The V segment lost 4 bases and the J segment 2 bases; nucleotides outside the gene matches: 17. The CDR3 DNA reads TGTGCCAGCAGCTACCGGGAAGCCGACAGGGACAGCCCCTACGAGCAGTACTTC. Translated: CASSYREADRDSPYEQYF.

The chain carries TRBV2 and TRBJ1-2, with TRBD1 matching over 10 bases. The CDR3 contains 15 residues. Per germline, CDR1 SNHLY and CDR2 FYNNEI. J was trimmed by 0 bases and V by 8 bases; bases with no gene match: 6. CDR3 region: CASEGQGLANYGYTF. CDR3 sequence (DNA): TGTGCCAGCGAGGGACAGGGGCTAGCTAACTATGGCTACACCTTC. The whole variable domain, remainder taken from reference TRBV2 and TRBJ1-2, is EPEVTQTPSHQVTQMGQEVILRCVPISNHLYFYWYRQILGQKVEFLVSFYNNEISEKSEIFDDQFSVERPDGSNFTLKIRSTKLEDSAMYFCASEGQGLANYGYTFGSGTRLTVV.

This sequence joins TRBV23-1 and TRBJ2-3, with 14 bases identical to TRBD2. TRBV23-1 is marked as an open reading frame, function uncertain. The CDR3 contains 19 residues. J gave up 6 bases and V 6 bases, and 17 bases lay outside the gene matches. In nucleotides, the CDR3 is TGCGCCAGCAGCCCGGTTTATCGACTAGCGGGGGGGTTCAGGGATACGCAGTATTTT. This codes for CASSPVYRLAGGFRDTQYF.

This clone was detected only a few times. The CDR3: CASSLEGVQQYF. In nucleotides, the CDR3 is TGCGCCAGCAGCTTGGAGGGGGTCCAGCAGTACTTC. V and J are TRBV5-1 and TRBJ2-7; D perhaps matches TRBD1 (6 bases). This CDR3 comprises 12 residues. The V gene lost 0 bases and the J gene lost 8 bases, with 9 bases spanning the gap. In germline, CDR1 is SGHRS, CDR2 YFSETQ.

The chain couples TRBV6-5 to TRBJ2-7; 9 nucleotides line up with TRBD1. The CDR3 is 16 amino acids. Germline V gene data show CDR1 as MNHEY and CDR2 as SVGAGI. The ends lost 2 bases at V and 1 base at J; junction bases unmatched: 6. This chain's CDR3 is CASSYDRDRVSYEQYF. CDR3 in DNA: TGTGCCAGCAGTTACGACCGGGACAGGGTGTCCTACGAGCAGTACTTC.

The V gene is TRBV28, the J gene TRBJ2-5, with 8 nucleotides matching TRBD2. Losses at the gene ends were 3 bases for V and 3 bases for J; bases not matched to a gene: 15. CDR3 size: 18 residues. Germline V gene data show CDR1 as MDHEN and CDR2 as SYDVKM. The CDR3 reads CASSFWLAGQKSKETQYF. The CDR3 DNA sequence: TGTGCCAGCAGTTTTTGGCTAGCGGGCCAAAAGAGCAAAGAGACCCAGTACTTC.

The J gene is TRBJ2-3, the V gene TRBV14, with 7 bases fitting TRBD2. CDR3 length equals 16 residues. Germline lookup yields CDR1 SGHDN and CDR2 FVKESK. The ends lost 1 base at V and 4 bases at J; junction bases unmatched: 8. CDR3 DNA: TGTGCCAGCAGCCAAGCTGTTCAGGGAGGGGCAGATACGCAGTATTTT. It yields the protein CASSQAVQGGADTQYF.

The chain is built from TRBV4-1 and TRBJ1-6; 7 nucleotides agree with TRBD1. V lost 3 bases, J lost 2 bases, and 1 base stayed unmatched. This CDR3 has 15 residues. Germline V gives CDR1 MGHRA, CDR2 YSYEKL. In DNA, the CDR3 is TGCGCCAGCAGCCAGCAGGGGGCCTATAATTCACCCCTCCACTTT. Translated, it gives CASSQQGAYNSPLHF.

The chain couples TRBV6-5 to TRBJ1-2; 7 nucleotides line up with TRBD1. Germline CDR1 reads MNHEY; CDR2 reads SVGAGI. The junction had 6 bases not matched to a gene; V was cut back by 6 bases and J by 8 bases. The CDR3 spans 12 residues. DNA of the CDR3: TGTGCCAGCAGGTCAGGGGGACGGGGCTACACCTTC. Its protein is CASRSGGRGYTF.